These 32 T cell receptor beta chains were sequenced from one sample in a study of technical replicates of blood from a handful of donors. Assay used: immunoSEQ multiplex PCR; TCRdb lists only in-frame clones, some missing. The sample lists approximately 94,000 clones; roughly 95% were seen once. Material: T cells isolated from PBMCs. These receptors all stem from a human donor in good health.

CDR3 region: CASSAGTGGFYEQYF. The CDR3 DNA sequence: TGTGCCAGCAGCGCCGGGACAGGGGGCTTCTACGAGCAGTACTTC. The gene calls are TRBV7-2 and TRBJ2-7; 12 bases fit TRBD1. V shed 5 bases, J shed 3 bases, and the junction held 5 bases outside the gene matches. Germline V CDR1 and CDR2: SGHTA, FQGNSA. This CDR3 has 15 amino acids.

This sequence joins TRBV7-3 and TRBJ2-2, with TRBD2 as a possible D gene (5 bases). The CDR3 sequence is 14 residues long. From germline, CDR1 is SGHTA and CDR2 FQGTGA. Trimming took 5 bases from V and 7 from J, leaving 14 bases between them. The CDR3 DNA is TGTGCCAGCAGCCCTACTAGTGGTGTCGGGGAGCTGTTTTTT. Translated, it gives CASSPTSGVGELFF.

This sequence joins TRBV7-2 and TRBJ2-5; possible D gene TRBD2, 5 bases. Germline V gives CDR1 SGHTA, CDR2 FQGNSA. Between the trimmed V and J ends, which lost 1 base and 5 bases, there was a span of 14 bases. The CDR3 consists of 15 residues. The DNA of the CDR3 is TGTGCCAGCAGCTTAGTGTCTAGCCGTGGGGAGACCCAGTACTTC. It encodes CASSLVSSRGETQYF.

J is TRBJ2-7 and V is TRBV7-3; 8 bases map to TRBD2. This CDR3 region has 15 residues. V dropped 5 bases and J dropped 4; count of bases not matched to a gene: 10. The germline CDR1 and CDR2 sequences are SGHTA and FQGTGA. The CDR3 sequence: CASSLLSGTIYEQYF. CDR3 coding DNA: TGTGCCAGCAGCCTCCTTAGCGGGACCATTTACGAGCAGTACTTC.

J is TRBJ2-2 and V is TRBV6-4; 9 positions match TRBD2. CDR3 length: 16 amino acids. Germline V gives CDR1 MRHNA, CDR2 SNTAGT. V was clipped by 6 bases and J by 4 bases; unmatched bases: 9. The CDR3 coding sequence is TGTGCCAGCAGCGAGAACCGCGGGGGGGCCACCGGGGAGCTGTTTTTT. Residues: CASSENRGGATGELFF.

This clone was seen only once. This sequence joins TRBV11-2 and TRBJ2-2; TRBD2 matches 9 bases. CDR3 size: 15 residues. The ends lost 5 bases at V and 5 bases at J; junction bases unmatched: 6. In germline, CDR1 is SGHAT, CDR2 FQNNGV. DNA for the CDR3: TGTGCCAGCAGCCCGACTAGCGGACCTACCGGGGAGCTGTTTTTT. It is translated as CASSPTSGPTGELFF.

V and J are TRBV6-1 and TRBJ2-2; D is undetermined. Deletions cut 3 bases from V and 1 base from J, with 9 bases between. Germline-derived CDR1 and CDR2 are MNHNS and SASEGT. There are 15 residues in the CDR3. DNA of the CDR3: TGTGCCAGCAGTGACTCAGGAAGGAACACCGGGGAGCTGTTTTTT. This translates into CASSDSGRNTGELFF.

V usage is TRBV29-1 and J usage is TRBJ1-1; TRBD1 might be the D (5 bases). The V gene lost 5 bases and the J gene lost 1 base, with 8 bases spanning the gap. Germline V gene sequence: CDR1 SQVTM, CDR2 ANQGSEA. The CDR3 sequence is 12 residues long. This CDR3 reads CSVSTGNTEAFF. CDR3 bases: TGCAGCGTTTCTACAGGGAACACTGAAGCTTTCTTT. The full variable domain, with the rest looked up from reference TRBV29-1 and TRBJ1-1, is SAVISQKPSRDICQRGTSLTIQCQVDSQVTMMFWYRQQPGQSLTLIATANQGSEATYESGFVIDKFPISRPNLTFSTLTVSNMSPEDSSIYLCSVSTGNTEAFFGQGTRLTVV.

The count of this clone is one. This chain uses TRBV11-2 with TRBJ1-1; a weak D match, TRBD1 (5 bases). Germline V lookup: CDR1 SGHAT, CDR2 FQNNGV. The CDR3 sequence is 13 residues long. Trimming cost V 2 bases and J 3 bases, with 7 bases left between them. The CDR3 reads CASSLSRDTEAFF. In nucleotides, the CDR3 is TGTGCCAGCAGCTTATCCAGGGACACTGAAGCTTTCTTT.

CDR3 sequence: CASSVSGRPYEQYF. The CDR3 coding sequence is TGTGCCAGCAGCGTATCCGGGAGACCCTACGAGCAGTACTTC. This rearrangement joins TRBV9 to TRBJ2-7, with a weak D call TRBD2 (6 bases). Germline V gene sequence: CDR1 SGDLS, CDR2 YYNGEE. V was shortened by 1 base and J by 2 bases, with 10 bases between the two germline ends. The CDR3 covers 14 residues.

The chain is built from TRBV2 and TRBJ2-3; the D gene is possibly TRBD2 (5 bases). CDR3 length: 13 residues. CDR1 is SNHLY, CDR2 FYNNEI, per germline. The V gene lost 11 bases and the J gene lost 2 bases, with 14 bases spanning the gap. The CDR3 sequence is CARGGAVTDTQYF. The CDR3 DNA reads as TGTGCCCGCGGCGGAGCGGTCACAGATACGCAGTATTTT. The full variable domain, its missing parts supplied by reference TRBV2 and TRBJ2-3, is EPEVTQTPSHQVTQMGQEVILRCVPISNHLYFYWYRQILGQKVEFLVSFYNNEISEKSEIFDDQFSVERPDGSNFTLKIRSTKLEDSAMYFCARGGAVTDTQYFGPGTRLTVL.

This clone was counted a single time. The V gene is TRBV7-2, the J gene TRBJ2-3, with 12 positions matching TRBD1. Germline assignment: CDR1 SGHTA and CDR2 FQGNSA. V gave up 2 bases and J gave up 5 bases; unmatched junction bases: 2. This CDR3 comprises 15 residues. CDR3 DNA sequence: TGTGCCAGCAGCTTACGGGACAGGGGGCGAGATACGCAGTATTTT. Amino acid sequence: CASSLRDRGRDTQYF.

V usage is TRBV5-1 and J usage is TRBJ2-5, with a tentative D call TRBD2 (5 bases). With 2 bases removed from V and 5 bases from J, the gap between germline ends came to 7 bases. The germline V gene has CDR1 SGHRS and CDR2 YFSETQ. The CDR3 is made up of 12 amino acids. CDR3 sequence: CASSFGLETQYF. The CDR3 DNA reads TGCGCCAGCAGCTTTGGACTTGAGACCCAGTACTTC.

The chain links TRBV5-1 to TRBJ1-3; perhaps TRBD1 as D (6 bases). The CDR3 length is 16 residues. The germline V gene encodes CDR1 SGHRS and CDR2 YFSETQ. Trimming took 3 bases from V and 0 from J, leaving 13 bases between them. CDR3 region: CASSSQGPRSGNTIYF. DNA of the CDR3: TGCGCCAGCAGCTCACAGGGCCCACGCTCTGGAAACACCATATATTTT.

This chain uses TRBV13 with TRBJ2-7; a possible D gene is TRBD1 (6 bases). Trimming removed 5 bases at V and 3 bases at J, with 11 bases between. Germline assignment: CDR1 PRHDT and CDR2 FYEKMQ (reference sequence). The CDR3 consists of 13 residues. The CDR3 nucleotides are TGTGCCAGCAGCCCGAAAGGGGGCTACGAGCAGTACTTC. Its translation is CASSPKGGYEQYF.

CDR3 sequence (DNA): TGCGCCAGCAGCTTCGAGGACAGGAATGGCTACACCTTC. Translating it yields CASSFEDRNGYTF. V usage is TRBV5-1 and J usage is TRBJ1-2; 7 bases are shared with TRBD1. Germline CDR1 SGHRS, CDR2 YFSETQ. The CDR3 contains 13 residues. V trimming: 2 bases; J trimming: 6 bases; junction bases outside the gene matches: 4.

The chain has TRBV9 and TRBJ2-7, with TRBD1 as a possible D gene (6 bases). Germline CDR1 and CDR2: SGDLS and YYNGEE. The CDR3 loop spans 15 amino acids. Trimming shortened V by 3 bases and J by 3 bases, and 16 bases separated the two germline ends. The CDR3 region is CASSDHSGQLYEQYF. The CDR3 DNA reads as TGTGCCAGCAGCGATCACTCGGGACAACTCTACGAGCAGTACTTC.

The chain employs TRBV4-1 and TRBJ1-4; D perhaps matches TRBD1 (5 bases). This CDR3 has 17 amino acids. With 0 bases removed from V and 5 bases from J, the gap between germline ends came to 16 bases. Germline assignment: CDR1 MGHRA and CDR2 YSYEKL. The CDR3 bases are TGCGCCAGCAGCCAAGAGCCCCAGGGTGGGAGGAATGAAAAACTGTTTTTT. Its protein product is CASSQEPQGGRNEKLFF.

V gene TRBV30 combines with J gene TRBJ1-5; 7 bases agree with TRBD1. Germline V gene data show CDR1 as GTSNPN and CDR2 as SVGIG (reference sequence). Losses at the gene ends were 2 bases for V and 5 bases for J; bases not matched to a gene: 3. This CDR3 comprises 13 residues. This chain's CDR3 is CAWSPDRDQPQHF. CDR3 nucleotide sequence: TGTGCCTGGAGTCCCGACAGGGATCAGCCCCAGCATTTT.

The chain has TRBV5-1 and TRBJ2-5; unclear D gene. CDR3 length: 16 residues. The V and J ends lost 1 base and 3 bases respectively, with 16 bases between them. Per the germline V gene, CDR1 is SGHRS and CDR2 is YFSETQ. The CDR3 sequence: CASSLNSAVRKETQYF. The CDR3 DNA follows: TGCGCCAGCAGCTTGAATTCGGCGGTACGAAAAGAGACCCAGTACTTC.

V usage is TRBV28 and J usage is TRBJ1-2; D may be TRBD1 (6 bases). Trimming removed 2 bases at V and 5 bases at J, with 12 bases between. CDR1 is MDHEN and CDR2 is SYDVKM in the germline V gene. The CDR3 sequence is 14 residues long. CDR3 DNA: TGTGCCAGCAGTTTAAGCGGACAGAGATATGGCTACACCTTC. This gives the protein CASSLSGQRYGYTF.

V is TRBV25-1 and J is TRBJ2-7; 7 positions agree with TRBD2. The J segment lost 0 bases and the V segment lost 11 bases, leaving 10 bases of the junction unmatched. The CDR3 is made up of 14 amino acids. The germline V gene encodes CDR1 MGHDK and CDR2 SYGVNS. The CDR3 bases are TGTGCCTCTGAGCGGGGTGTGAGCTCCTACGAGCAGTACTTC. This sequence encodes CASERGVSSYEQYF.

This sequence joins TRBV10-3 and TRBJ1-1; TRBD1 matches 7 bases. The CDR3 totals 13 residues. The V gene's germline CDR1 is ENHRY and CDR2 SYGVKD. V shed 7 bases, J shed 1 base, and the junction held 3 bases outside the gene matches. The CDR3 coding sequence is TGTGCCATCAAGGGGACAGCGAACACTGAAGCTTTCTTT. Protein: CAIKGTANTEAFF.

This clone appeared a single time. CDR3 coding DNA: TGTGCCAGCAGCTTAGGAGCGGGAGACTACAATGAGCAGTTCTTC. This codes for CASSLGAGDYNEQFF. This sequence joins TRBV11-2 and TRBJ2-1, with 8 bases that match TRBD2. Germline CDR1 reads SGHAT; CDR2 reads FQNNGV. CDR3 length equals 15 residues. V shed 1 base and J 3 bases; nucleotides not matched to a gene: 2.

The chain uses TRBV7-6 and TRBJ2-7; tentative D call: TRBD2 (5 bases). Between the trimmed V and J ends, which lost 1 base and 4 bases, there was a span of 14 bases. CDR3 length: 15 residues. In germline, CDR1 is SGHVS, CDR2 FNYEAQ. CDR3 amino acids: CASSLEPSAGYEQYF. Here the CDR3 DNA reads TGTGCCAGCAGCTTAGAGCCGTCGGCGGGTTACGAGCAGTACTTC.

This rearrangement joins TRBV12-5 to TRBJ2-1; D unresolved. Looked up from germline, CDR1 is LGHNT and CDR2 is FRNRAP. The CDR3 is made up of 12 amino acids. The V gene lost 1 base and the J gene lost 8 bases, with 6 bases spanning the gap. CDR3 loop: CASGLGRDEQFF. The CDR3 DNA is TGTGCTAGTGGTTTGGGTCGCGATGAGCAGTTCTTC.

J is TRBJ2-3 and V is TRBV7-9; 7 bases match TRBD2. The V gene end was trimmed by 5 bases and the J gene end by 6 bases; junction bases not matched to a gene: 8. This CDR3 contains 14 residues. Per germline, CDR1 SEHNR and CDR2 FQNEAQ (reference sequence). The CDR3, as DNA: TGTGCCAGCAGCCCGAGCGGGGCCGGGGATACGCAGTATTTT. Amino acids: CASSPSGAGDTQYF.

The chain joins TRBV28 to TRBJ2-2; tentative D call: TRBD2 (6 bases). This CDR3 has 15 amino acids. Trimming pared 2 bases from V and 7 bases from J, leaving 14 bases between. Germline CDR1 is MDHEN and CDR2 is SYDVKM. The CDR3 sequence: CASSLHGSVNGELFF. The CDR3 DNA reads as TGTGCCAGCAGTTTACACGGGAGCGTTAACGGGGAGCTGTTTTTT. Full variable domain (remainder filled in from reference TRBV28 and TRBJ2-2): DVKVTQSSRYLVKRTGEKVFLECVQDMDHENMFWYRQDPGLGLRLIYFSYDVKMKEKGDIPEGYSVSREKKERFSLILESASTNQTSMYLCASSLHGSVNGELFFGEGSRLTVL.

The chain employs TRBV18 and TRBJ2-6; 9 positions match TRBD1. The CDR3 runs 18 residues. With V trimmed by 3 bases and J by 4 bases, 10 bases remained unmatched. Germline V CDR1 and CDR2: KGHSH, LQKENI. This chain's CDR3 is CASSPYKQGAVGANVLTF. Written as DNA, the CDR3 is TGTGCCAGCTCACCGTACAAACAGGGGGCTGTGGGGGCCAACGTCCTGACTTTC.

The V and J genes are TRBV19 and TRBJ2-6; perhaps TRBD2 as D (5 bases). V was clipped by 4 bases and J by 0 bases, with 13 bases between them. CDR1 LNHDA and CDR2 SQIVND come from the germline V gene (reference sequence). This CDR3 comprises 17 residues. The CDR3 spells CASSSAGWVSGANVLTF. CDR3 bases: TGTGCCAGTAGTAGCGCGGGCTGGGTCTCTGGGGCCAACGTCCTGACTTTC.

The rearrangement joins TRBV27 to TRBJ2-7, with a weak D call TRBD2 (7 bases). The germline CDR1 and CDR2 sequences are MNHEY and SMNVEV (reference sequence). There are 17 residues in the CDR3. Trimming removed 3 bases from V and 0 bases from J, with 18 bases in between. CDR3 DNA: TGTGCCAGCAGTTTGTTCTTCGGGGGGCCAAACTCCTACGAGCAGTACTTC. It specifies CASSLFFGGPNSYEQYF.

CDR3 residues: CASSLVFHVDGQNYEQYF. The CDR3 DNA is TGTGCCAGCAGTTTAGTTTTCCATGTCGACGGACAGAACTACGAGCAGTACTTC. This chain uses TRBV28 with TRBJ2-7; tentative D call: TRBD1 (6 bases). Germline CDR1 reads MDHEN; CDR2 reads SYDVKM. The CDR3 runs to 18 residues. Trimming cost V 2 bases and J 3 bases, with 23 bases left between them.